Listed below are T cell receptor beta chains from one sample, sequenced in a study of shared clonotypes between healthy human individuals. Here immunoSEQ multiplex PCR was the method, and the copy in TCRdb shows in-frame clones only, minus some. The table lists approximately 2,200,000 clones, roughly 91% of them singletons. Sequencing was carried out using naive CD8+ T cells from PBMCs. The receptors shown here come from a young man in good health. Some clones in this sample may be carry-over from other donors' samples. Each CDR3 is given with its conserved first and last residue. A D gene is named only where the DNA matches it firmly. Part of the rows lack a size; the others show once, few, many or a class for expanded clones.

v_gene	j_gene	abundance	d_gene	CDR3nt	CDR3aa
TRBV27	TRBJ2-1	.	.	TGTGCCAGCAGTCCTTACCCGAGCTCCTACAATGAGCAGTTCTTC	CASSPYPSSYNEQFF
TRBV7-9	TRBJ1-4	.	.	TGTGCCAGCAGTCCTCATTCAACTAATGAAAAACTGTTTTTT	CASSPHSTNEKLFF
TRBV27	TRBJ2-2	.	TRBD1	TGTGCCAGCGGCGCGACAGGGTATGCGAACACCGGGGAGCTGTTTTTT	CASGATGYANTGELFF
TRBV9	TRBJ2-1	.	.	TGTGCCAGCAGCGGTGCGAGCCGCTCCTACAATGAGCAGTTCTTC	CASSGASRSYNEQFF
TRBV5-1	TRBJ1-2	.	.	TGCGCCAGCAGCTCCGGGACCGGACGGTCTTTAGCTAACTATGGCTACACCTTC	CASSSGTGRSLANYGYTF
TRBV6-5	TRBJ1-2	once	.	TGTGCCAGCAGGCAAGGACGCCTAAGGAACTATGGCTACACCTTC	CASRQGRLRNYGYTF
TRBV28	TRBJ1-5	once	.	TGTGCCAGCAGTCCACCGGGTCTCTCTAGGAATCAGCCCCAGCATTTT	CASSPPGLSRNQPQHF
TRBV9	TRBJ2-3	.	TRBD2	TGTGCCAGCAGCGACCCCGTAGCGGGAGGGCCGGGGGATACGCAGTATTTT	CASSDPVAGGPGDTQYF
TRBV5-4	TRBJ2-7	.	TRBD2	TGTGCCAGCAGCTGGGGACTAGCGAGTTCCTACGAGCAGTACTTC	CASSWGLASSYEQYF
TRBV19	TRBJ1-5	.	.	TGTGCCAGTAGTTTTCAGGGCCTCGGGCAGCCCCAGCATTTT	CASSFQGLGQPQHF
TRBV7-9	TRBJ1-1	.	.	TGTGCCAGCAGCCCCCGGTCCATTCCGGGCACTGAAGCTTTCTTT	CASSPRSIPGTEAFF
TRBV6-5	TRBJ1-2	.	TRBD1	TGTGCCAGCAGGGCGGGACAGTCGCATTGGTATGGCTACACCTTC	CASRAGQSHWYGYTF
TRBV29-1	TRBJ2-7	.	TRBD1	TGCAGCGTTGGACTGGGACAGGGAAGAAGGTACGAGCAGTACTTC	CSVGLGQGRRYEQYF
TRBV7-9	TRBJ1-2	.	.	TGTGCCAGCAGCTTAGCGTTATTAGAGGGTGTCGGATATGGCTACACCTTC	CASSLALLEGVGYGYTF
TRBV7-6	TRBJ2-1	.	TRBD2	TGTGCCAGCAGCTTCAGATCGGGACTAGCGGGCGCGGGCTCCTACAATGAGCAGTTCTTC	CASSFRSGLAGAGSYNEQFF
TRBV7-9	TRBJ2-7	.	TRBD2	TGTGCCAGCAGCTTTAGCGGGAGCGTCCCCGAGCAGTACTTC	CASSFSGSVPEQYF
TRBV7-8	TRBJ2-1	.	TRBD2	TGTGCCAGCATTGGCGGGAGGGCTAACTATGAGCAGTTCTTC	CASIGGRANYEQFF
TRBV7-9	TRBJ1-3	.	.	TGTGCCAGCAGCCCACGACAGGATCATCCTGGAAACACCATATATTTT	CASSPRQDHPGNTIYF